Included here is one TCR beta chain sequence, with context. The data were produced by immunoSEQ multiplex PCR, yet TCRdb's version contains in-frame clones alone and is incomplete. The sample shows a few hundred thousand clones, more than 75% of them seen only once. The source of the sample is a study of blood T cell repertoires in COVID-19. Overall study context: PBMCs, B-cell-depleted T cells, or T cells provided the cDNA or gDNA that made up the material.

Enrollees, roughly 18 to 95 years old, lived in approximately 25 US areas. This clonotype was obtained from a woman between 25 and 40 years old who had recovered from COVID-19. Sequenced material: PBMCs or T cells enriched from blood (not recorded which).

CDR3 DNA sequence: TGTGCCTGGAGCCAAGGCGGGGCGTCTGGAAACACCATATATTTT. It translates to CAWSQGGASGNTIYF. The rearrangement joins TRBV30 to TRBJ1-3; weak D call: TRBD1 (5 bases). Trimming took 3 bases from V and 1 from J, leaving 13 bases between them. Germline assignment: CDR1 GTSNPN and CDR2 SVGIG (reference sequence). The CDR3 has 15 amino acids.